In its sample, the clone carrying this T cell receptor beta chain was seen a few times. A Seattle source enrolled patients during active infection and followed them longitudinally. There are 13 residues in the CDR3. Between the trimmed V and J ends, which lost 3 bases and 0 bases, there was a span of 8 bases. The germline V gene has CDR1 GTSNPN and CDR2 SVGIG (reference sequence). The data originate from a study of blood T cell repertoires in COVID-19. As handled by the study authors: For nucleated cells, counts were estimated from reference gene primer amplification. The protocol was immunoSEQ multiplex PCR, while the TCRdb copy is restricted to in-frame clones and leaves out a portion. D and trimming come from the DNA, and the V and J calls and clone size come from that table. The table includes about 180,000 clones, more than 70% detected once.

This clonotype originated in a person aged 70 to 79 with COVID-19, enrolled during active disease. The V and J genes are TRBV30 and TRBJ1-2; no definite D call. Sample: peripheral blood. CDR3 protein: CAWRGFPNYGYTF. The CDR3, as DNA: TGTGCCTGGAGGGGCTTTCCTAACTATGGCTACACCTTC.